This T cell receptor beta chain was profiled in a study of T cells after yellow fever vaccination. Study-level points and caveats: CD4 and CD8 compartments shared a small share of clonotypes, likely from convergent recombination. Reappearance after the booster was observed for most primary-vaccination clones (roughly 96% CD4, more than 70% CD8).

CDR3 length: 13 residues. The V gene lost 5 bases and the J gene lost 4 bases, with 12 bases spanning the gap. Looked up from germline, CDR1 is SGHRS and CDR2 is YFSETQ. This clonotype came up many times. Its antigen is unknown. TCRdb independently ran MiXCR on the 5' RACE reads; one entry per CDR3 protein. Of roughly 520,000 distinct CDR3 sequences listed, roughly a fifth are singletons. This TCR derives from a man aged 18 to 35 who received the YFV17D yellow fever vaccine. The chain links TRBV5-1 to TRBJ1-2, with D possibly matching TRBD1 (6 bases). Sequencing used PBMCs, obtained approximately 20 days after the first yellow fever vaccination. CDR3 protein: CASRPLDSYGYTF. Here the CDR3 DNA reads TGCGCCAGCAGGCCTCTGGACAGCTATGGCTACACCTTC.